Listed below are T cell receptor beta chains from one sample, sequenced in a study of blood T cell repertoires in COVID-19. The method was immunoSEQ multiplex PCR; TCRdb's version includes in-frame clones alone and lacks a portion of them. The sample has under 200,000 clones; 84% are singletons. The specimen sequenced was peripheral blood. These receptors were collected from a woman over 75 with COVID-19, enrolled during active disease. CDR3s include the opening cysteine and the closing phenylalanine or tryptophan.

TRBJ2-7,TRBV5-4,CASSLPGLAGGSSYEQYF
TRBJ1-5,TRBV9,CASSVGSNQPQHF
TRBJ2-7,TRBV2,CASSPTRISYEQYF
TRBJ2-5,TRBV3-1/TRBV3-2,CASSHDLAGGQETQYF
TRBJ1-4,TRBV30,CAWTTGQGDYEKLFF
TRBJ1-4,TRBV4-1,CASRNTYNEKLFF
TRBJ2-6,TRBV28,CASSFRQGAPGANVLTF
TRBJ1-3,TRBV21-1,CASSKAGDGNTIYF
TRBJ1-1,TRBV2,CASSEGTTNTEAFF
TRBJ1-1,TRBV5-4,CASSLFGGGTEAFF
TRBJ2-2,TRBV2,CASRTGVAGELFF
TRBJ1-2,TRBV19,CASTEGRIYGYTF
TRBJ1-2,TRBV10-3,CAATGGSGYTF
TRBJ2-1,TRBV19,CASETSGSYNEQFF
TRBJ2-7,TRBV18,CASSRGGGIEISYEQYF
TRBJ2-2,TRBV4-3,CASSQDMFTGELFF
TRBJ1-5,TRBV5-8,CASSLGTGGNQPQHF
TRBJ1-1,TRBV28,CASSLITGTAEAFF
TRBJ2-5,TRBV20-1,CSARGAETQYF
TRBJ1-6,TRBV7-9,CASSRQGTPTLHF
TRBJ2-5,TRBV6-2/TRBV6-3,CASSYSPSGGGETQYF
TRBJ2-2,TRBV24-1,CATSAGPGRGGGGELFF
TRBJ2-7,TRBV18,CASSPQLGQTNEQYF
TRBJ2-7,TRBV11-3,CASSLGPLAHEQYF
TRBJ2-7,TRBV7-8,CASSLNRASEQYF
TRBJ2-7,TRBV4-1,CASSQDSGGTYEQYF
TRBJ1-4,TRBV6-5,CASSYDPGNEKLFF
TRBJ2-3,TRBV27,CASSSLAGARTDTQYF
TRBJ1-3,TRBV7-2,CASSLNPGSGNTIYF